One and the same sample provided the 25 T cell receptor beta chains below, sequenced in a study of T cell responses to AZD1222 COVID-19 vaccine. Profiling relied on immunoSEQ multiplex PCR, and the TCRdb table lists in-frame clones only, not all of them. Here the sample spans about 110,000 clones, about nine tenths being singletons. The specimen comprised peripheral blood, sampled 28 days after the second AZD1222 dose. The receptors were sampled from an adult who received the AZD1222 COVID-19 vaccine.

The chain is built from TRBV19 and TRBJ2-7; the match to TRBD2 covers 8 bases. V shed 6 bases and J 6 bases; nucleotides not matched to a gene: 7. The CDR3 contains 13 residues. Per germline, CDR1 LNHDA and CDR2 SQIVND (reference sequence). This CDR3 is CASRGTSGTEQYF. The DNA for the CDR3 is TGTGCCAGTAGGGGGACTAGTGGTACCGAGCAGTACTTC.

This clone was counted between two and nine times. Other DNA sequences in this sample translate to the same CDR3. V is TRBV7-9 and J is TRBJ1-1, with D uncertain. V was cut by 5 bases and J by 3 bases, with 7 bases left in between. Germline V gene data show CDR1 as SEHNR and CDR2 as FQNEAQ (reference sequence). The CDR3 is made up of 12 amino acids. CDR3 coding DNA: TGTGCCAGCAGCCCTAGTTACACTGAAGCTTTCTTT. Amino acids: CASSPSYTEAFF. Drawing the rest from reference TRBV7-9 and TRBJ1-1, the complete variable domain is DTGVSQNPRHKITKRGQNVTFRCDPISEHNRLYWYRQTLGQGPEFLTYFQNEAQLEKSRLLSDRFSAERPKGSFSTLEIQRTEQGDSAMYLCASSPSYTEAFFGQGTRLTVV.

The chain couples TRBV6-5 to TRBJ2-7; D may be TRBD1 (5 bases). CDR3 length: 12 residues. Between the trimmed V and J ends, which lost 7 bases and 4 bases, there was a span of 11 bases. Germline V lookup: CDR1 MNHEY, CDR2 SVGAGI. As DNA, the CDR3 is TGTGCCAGCACAGGGCCCTCATACGAGCAGTACTTC. It encodes CASTGPSYEQYF.

The chain employs TRBV4-2 and TRBJ1-2; weak D call: TRBD1 (5 bases). Between the trimmed V and J ends, which lost 1 base and 5 bases, there was a span of 14 bases. The germline V gene has CDR1 LGHNA and CDR2 YNFKEQ. This CDR3 has 15 amino acids. In DNA form, the CDR3 reads TGTGCCAGCAGCCAAGTTGAAGGGGTCCGGTATGGCTACACCTTC. It yields the protein CASSQVEGVRYGYTF.

There are a few counts of this clone. Other DNA sequences in this specimen translate into the identical CDR3. The chain combines TRBV15 with TRBJ1-4, with D perhaps matching TRBD1 (6 bases). Looked up from germline, CDR1 is LNHNV and CDR2 is YYDKDF (reference sequence). This CDR3 region has 14 residues. The V end lost 3 bases, the J end lost 5 bases, and 10 bases lay between the germline ends. The CDR3 sequence is CATSRGQGNEKLFF. CDR3 nucleotides: TGTGCCACCAGCAGGGGTCAGGGGAATGAAAAACTGTTTTTT.

This rearrangement joins TRBV30 to TRBJ2-7; D possibly corresponds to TRBD1 (5 bases). CDR1 and CDR2 from the germline V gene are GTSNPN and SVGIG (reference sequence). The length of the CDR3 is 14 residues. Trimming pared 0 bases from V and 3 bases from J, leaving 12 bases between. The CDR3 loop is CAWSVVGQGYEQYF. DNA of the CDR3: TGTGCCTGGAGTGTAGTGGGCCAGGGCTACGAGCAGTACTTC.

The gene calls are TRBV5-1 and TRBJ2-7, with D tentatively TRBD2 (5 bases). Germline V gene data show CDR1 as SGHRS and CDR2 as YFSETQ. Trimming shortened V by 0 bases and J by 4 bases, and 8 bases separated the two germline ends. CDR3 size: 13 residues. The CDR3 reads CASSLGAGYEQYF. The CDR3 nucleotides read TGCGCCAGCAGCTTGGGGGCGGGTTACGAGCAGTACTTC.

The rearrangement uses TRBV6-2 or TRBV6-3 and TRBJ1-5; D not certain. Germline CDR1 MNHEY, CDR2 SVGEGT. The CDR3 runs to 15 residues. V lost 5 bases and J lost 0, with 11 bases in between. CDR3 nucleotides: TGTGCCAGCAGTGGGCAACTGTATAGCAATCAGCCCCAGCATTTT. It encodes CASSGQLYSNQPQHF.

The genes are TRBV29-1 and TRBJ1-2, with unresolved D. CDR1 is SQVTM, CDR2 ANQGSEA, per germline. This CDR3 has 11 residues. Deletions cut 5 bases from V and 5 bases from J, with 9 bases between. This CDR3 is CSVRSGYGYTF. The CDR3 DNA follows: TGCAGCGTTAGATCCGGTTATGGCTACACCTTC.

The rearrangement uses TRBV6-2 or TRBV6-3 and TRBJ1-5; D may be TRBD1 (6 bases). The CDR3 spans 14 residues. Trimming stripped 3 bases from V and 6 bases from J, with 12 bases between. Germline assignment: CDR1 MNHEY and CDR2 SVGEGT. The CDR3 reads CASSYTTGSQPQHF. DNA of the CDR3: TGTGCCAGCAGTTATACCACAGGGTCTCAGCCCCAGCATTTT.

The rearrangement uses TRBV5-8 and TRBJ2-3; 8 bases are a match to TRBD2. Per germline, CDR1 SGHTS and CDR2 YDEGEE. The CDR3 runs to 15 residues. The J segment lost 5 bases and the V segment lost 9 bases, leaving 14 bases of the junction unmatched. The CDR3 DNA follows: TGTGCCACCAACAGGGTAGCGGGGCCCGAAGATACGCAGTATTTT. Protein sequence: CATNRVAGPEDTQYF.

This clone occurred a few times. The chain links TRBV5-8 to TRBJ1-5; D is undetermined. The CDR3 is 13 amino acids. The V gene lost 1 base and the J gene lost 5 bases, with 7 bases spanning the gap. Germline values: CDR1 SGHTS, CDR2 YDEGEE. CDR3 residues: CASSLIIDQPQHF. The CDR3 nucleotides read TGTGCCAGCAGCTTGATTATCGATCAGCCCCAGCATTTT.

A word on this clone: Relative to the germline gene, one junction end is altered; a read error may explain this. This chain uses TRBV7-7 with TRBJ2-1; 9 bases are a match to TRBD1. Germline CDR1 and CDR2: SSHAT and FNYEAQ (reference sequence). The CDR3 has 15 residues. CDR3 coding DNA: TGTGCTAGCAGTCCCGGGACAGGGTTAAACAATGAGCAGTTCTTC. It encodes CASSPGTGLNNEQFF.

V is TRBV6-5 and J is TRBJ2-3, with 13 bases lining up with TRBD2. J was trimmed by 3 bases and V by 6 bases; bases with no gene match: 3. The CDR3 runs 15 residues. The germline CDR1 and CDR2 sequences are MNHEY and SVGAGI. CDR3 region: CASRLAGGLTDTQYF. Written as DNA, the CDR3 is TGTGCCAGCAGACTAGCGGGGGGGTTAACAGATACGCAGTATTTT.

The genes are TRBV9 and TRBJ2-5, with D tentatively TRBD2 (5 bases). The CDR3 is made up of 14 amino acids. Germline CDR1 reads SGDLS; CDR2 reads YYNGEE. V lost 3 bases to trimming and J lost 5 bases, with 14 bases between them. The CDR3 loop reads CASSGVGGTETQYF. The CDR3 nucleotides are TGTGCCAGCAGCGGCGTTGGAGGTACCGAGACCCAGTACTTC.

The J gene is TRBJ2-7, the V gene TRBV6-1; D is possibly TRBD1 (6 bases). The ends were cut back, 3 bases at V and 2 bases at J, with 14 bases in the middle. Looked up from germline, CDR1 is MNHNS and CDR2 is SASEGT. The CDR3 is 15 residues long. CDR3: CASSDEAQGPYEQYF. CDR3 bases: TGTGCCAGCAGTGACGAGGCACAGGGTCCCTACGAGCAGTACTTC.

This clone was observed a handful of times. The chain carries TRBV7-8 and TRBJ1-3; D is ambiguous. CDR3 length equals 15 residues. Trimming cost V 1 base and J 0 bases, with 7 bases left between them. Germline V gene sequence: CDR1 SGHVS, CDR2 FQNEAQ. For the CDR3, the DNA is TGTGCCAGCAGCTTAGGACATTTCTCTGGAAACACCATATATTTT. As protein: CASSLGHFSGNTIYF.

The chain is built from TRBV24-1 and TRBJ1-2; unclear D gene. The CDR3 length is 13 residues. CDR1 is KGHDR and CDR2 is SFDVKD in the germline V gene. The ends were cut back, 4 bases at V and 1 base at J, with 6 bases in the middle. The CDR3 reads CATSEGYNYGYTF. CDR3 coding DNA: TGTGCCACCAGTGAGGGGTATAACTATGGCTACACCTTC.

The chain links TRBV28 to TRBJ2-7, with D possibly TRBD1 on 6 matching bases. This CDR3 is built from 15 residues. The V and J ends lost 6 bases and 3 bases respectively, with 18 bases between them. The germline CDR1 and CDR2 sequences are MDHEN and SYDVKM. This CDR3 is CASRPTGRRDYEQYF. Here the CDR3 DNA reads TGTGCCAGCAGGCCAACAGGGCGAAGGGACTACGAGCAGTACTTC.

This clone appeared a few times. The chain recombines TRBV7-9 with TRBJ1-4; D is possibly TRBD1 (6 bases). Germline V gives CDR1 SEHNR, CDR2 FQNEAQ (reference sequence). V was pared by 1 base and J by 7 bases, with 13 bases between. The CDR3 extends over 15 amino acids. The CDR3 loop reads CASSLEQGIGEKLFF. CDR3 nucleotides: TGTGCCAGCAGCTTAGAACAGGGTATTGGTGAAAAACTGTTTTTT. The complete variable domain, with remaining parts taken from reference TRBV7-9 and TRBJ1-4, reads DTGVSQNPRHKITKRGQNVTFRCDPISEHNRLYWYRQTLGQGPEFLTYFQNEAQLEKSRLLSDRFSAERPKGSFSTLEIQRTEQGDSAMYLCASSLEQGIGEKLFFGSGTQLSVL.

The chain links TRBV2 to TRBJ2-2; D uncertain. Trimming shortened V by 6 bases and J by 6 bases, and 11 bases separated the two germline ends. Germline assignment: CDR1 SNHLY and CDR2 FYNNEI. The CDR3 sequence is 13 residues long. The CDR3: CASRVLLAGELFF. The CDR3 DNA follows: TGTGCCAGCAGAGTCTTGTTGGCCGGGGAGCTGTTTTTT.

The chain joins TRBV5-1 to TRBJ1-4; no clear D. This CDR3 region has 13 residues. The V end lost 0 bases, the J end lost 8 bases, and 8 bases lay between the germline ends. Germline CDR1 is SGHRS and CDR2 is YFSETQ. The CDR3: CASSLEVEEKLFF. Written as DNA, the CDR3 is TGCGCCAGCAGCTTGGAGGTTGAGGAAAAACTGTTTTTT. Full variable domain (missing parts from reference TRBV5-1 and TRBJ1-4): KAGVTQTPRYLIKTRGQQVTLSCSPISGHRSVSWYQQTPGQGLQFLFEYFSETQRNKGNFPGRFSGRQFSNSRSEMNVSTLELGDSALYLCASSLEVEEKLFFGSGTQLSVL.

This clone was detected only once. The chain is built from TRBV15 and TRBJ2-1; no clear D. Germline V gene sequence: CDR1 LNHNV, CDR2 YYDKDF (reference sequence). V was shortened by 3 bases and J by 8 bases, with 5 bases between the two germline ends. This CDR3 contains 11 residues. In nucleotides, the CDR3 is TGTGCCACCAGCAGGATGTATGAGCAGTTCTTC. Translated: CATSRMYEQFF. The whole variable domain, filled in from reference TRBV15 and TRBJ2-1, reads DAMVIQNPRYQVTQFGKPVTLSCSQTLNHNVMYWYQQKSSQAPKLLFHYYDKDFNNEADTPDNFQSRRPNTSFCFLDIRSPGLGDTAMYLCATSRMYEQFFGPGTRLTVL.

The chain joins TRBV19 to TRBJ1-5; D ambiguous. CDR1 LNHDA and CDR2 SQIVND come from the germline V gene (reference sequence). The CDR3 runs to 15 residues. V was shortened by 3 bases and J by 0 bases, with 9 bases between the two germline ends. CDR3 sequence: CASSISTSSNQPQHF. The DNA for the CDR3 is TGTGCCAGTAGTATTTCGACCTCTAGCAATCAGCCCCAGCATTTT.

This rearrangement joins TRBV6-5 to TRBJ2-3; TRBD1 matches at 10 bases. The CDR3 consists of 14 residues. Germline V CDR1 and CDR2: MNHEY, SVGAGI. V shed 8 bases and J 3 bases; nucleotides not matched to a gene: 5. The chain's CDR3 is CASSRDRGTDTQYF. The CDR3 region has the DNA TGTGCCAGCTCGAGGGACAGGGGTACAGATACGCAGTATTTT.